The next 9 T cell receptor beta chains were all read from a single sample in a study of cytomegalovirus exposure and HLA in healthy donors. Here immunoSEQ multiplex PCR was the method, and the copy in TCRdb shows in-frame clones only, minus some. The repertoire holds 150,000 to 200,000 clones, with 84% as singletons. The sequenced sample was PBMCs. These receptors came from a man between 18 and 29 years old in good health and CMV-seropositive.

The chain is built from TRBV27 and TRBJ1-1; D gene uncertain. Trimming left V 8 bases short and J 12 bases short, with 19 bases between. The CDR3 runs 12 residues. Germline CDR1 reads MNHEY; CDR2 reads SMNVEV (reference sequence). CDR3 loop: CASGRNERIPFF. The CDR3 bases are TGTGCCAGCGGTAGGAACGAGCGGATTCCTTTCTTT.

This clone was detected only once. The genes are TRBV5-3 and TRBJ2-5, with 7 positions matching TRBD1. TRBV5-3 is an ORF, with its function uncertain. The CDR3 is made up of 14 amino acids. V lost 0 bases and J lost 5; bases outside the gene matches: 4. The CDR3 sequence is CARSLGQGVETQYF. The DNA of the CDR3 is TGTGCCAGAAGCTTGGGCCAGGGGGTCGAGACCCAGTACTTC.

The CDR3 region has the DNA TGCGCCAGCAGCTTGGCGCAGGGACAGGGTAACTATGGCTACACCTTC. It is translated as CASSLAQGQGNYGYTF. The J gene is TRBJ1-2, the V gene TRBV5-1, with 9 bases that match TRBD1. The V segment lost 0 bases and the J segment 1 base; nucleotides outside the gene matches: 4. The CDR3 runs 16 residues. Germline loops: CDR1 SGHRS, CDR2 YFSETQ. Drawing the rest from reference TRBV5-1 and TRBJ1-2, the complete variable domain is KAGVTQTPRYLIKTRGQQVTLSCSPISGHRSVSWYQQTPGQGLQFLFEYFSETQRNKGNFPGRFSGRQFSNSRSEMNVSTLELGDSALYLCASSLAQGQGNYGYTFGSGTRLTVV.

The chain is built from TRBV27 and TRBJ1-5, with D unclear. This CDR3 spans 12 amino acids. Deletions cut 8 bases from V and 1 base from J, with 6 bases between. CDR1 is MNHEY, CDR2 SMNVEV, per germline (reference sequence). In DNA form, the CDR3 reads TGTGCCAGCGTCCAGAGCAATCAGCCCCAGCATTTT. Translation: CASVQSNQPQHF.

The chain combines TRBV28 with TRBJ1-2; 7 bases line up with TRBD1. V shed 6 bases, J shed 8 bases, and the junction held 9 bases outside the gene matches. There are 13 residues in the CDR3. Germline CDR1 MDHEN, CDR2 SYDVKM. CDR3 bases: TGTGCCAGCAGGGGAACAGGGGCGTCAGGCTACACCTTC. Translating gives CASRGTGASGYTF.

The V gene is TRBV19, the J gene TRBJ2-5; 7 bases are a match to TRBD1. CDR1 is LNHDA and CDR2 is SQIVND in the germline V gene (reference sequence). This CDR3 has 15 amino acids. V shed 4 bases, J shed 4 bases, and the junction held 9 bases outside the gene matches. CDR3: CASSRVRGRGETQYF. CDR3 nucleotides: TGTGCCAGTAGTAGGGTTAGGGGGCGTGGAGAGACCCAGTACTTC. Together with reference TRBV19 and TRBJ2-5, the CDR3 gives the full variable domain: DGGITQSPKYLFRKEGQNVTLSCEQNLNHDAMYWYRQDPGQGLRLIYYSQIVNDFQKGDIAEGYSVSREKKESFPLTVTSAQKNPTAFYLCASSRVRGRGETQYFGPGTRLLVL.

Here the CDR3 reads CASKENEQFF. For the CDR3, the DNA is TGTGCCAGTAAAGAGAATGAGCAGTTCTTC. The chain carries TRBV19 and TRBJ2-1; D remains unclear. The germline V gene has CDR1 LNHDA and CDR2 SQIVND (reference sequence). CDR3 length: 10 residues. Trimming pared 7 bases from V and 7 bases from J, leaving 5 bases between.

The V gene is TRBV14, the J gene TRBJ1-2; a possible D gene is TRBD1 (6 bases). Germline V gene data show CDR1 as SGHDN and CDR2 as FVKESK. There are 15 residues in the CDR3. Trimming cost V 0 bases and J 6 bases, with 14 bases left between them. The CDR3 is CASSQDHRVSNGYTF. For the CDR3, the DNA is TGTGCCAGCAGCCAAGATCACAGGGTGTCCAATGGCTACACCTTC.

The chain employs TRBV19 and TRBJ2-7, with D possibly matching TRBD1 (6 bases). The CDR3 covers 15 residues. V was trimmed by 1 base and J by 1 base, leaving 11 bases between them. Germline V CDR1 and CDR2: LNHDA, SQIVND (reference sequence). The CDR3, as DNA: TGTGCCAGTAGTATAGGGGGGCGAGGGTCCTACGAGCAGTACTTC. It yields the protein CASSIGGRGSYEQYF.